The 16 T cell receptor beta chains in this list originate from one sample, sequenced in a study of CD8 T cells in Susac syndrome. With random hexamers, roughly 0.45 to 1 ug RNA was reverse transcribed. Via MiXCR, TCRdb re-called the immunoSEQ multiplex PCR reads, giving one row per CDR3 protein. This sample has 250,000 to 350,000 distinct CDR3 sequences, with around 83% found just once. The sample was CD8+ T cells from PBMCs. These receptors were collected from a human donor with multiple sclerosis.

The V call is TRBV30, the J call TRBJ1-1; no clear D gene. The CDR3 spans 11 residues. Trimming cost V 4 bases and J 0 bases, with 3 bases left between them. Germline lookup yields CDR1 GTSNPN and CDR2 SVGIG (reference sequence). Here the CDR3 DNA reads TGTGCCTGGAAGTTGAACACTGAAGCTTTCTTT. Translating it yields CAWKLNTEAFF.

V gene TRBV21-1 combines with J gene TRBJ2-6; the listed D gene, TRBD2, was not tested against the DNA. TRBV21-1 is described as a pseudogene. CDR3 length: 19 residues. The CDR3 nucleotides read TGTGCCAGCAGCAAACGGGGGAGAGGCAGGAGCTCTGGGGCCAACGTCCTGACTTTC. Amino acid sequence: CASSKRGRGRSSGANVLTF.

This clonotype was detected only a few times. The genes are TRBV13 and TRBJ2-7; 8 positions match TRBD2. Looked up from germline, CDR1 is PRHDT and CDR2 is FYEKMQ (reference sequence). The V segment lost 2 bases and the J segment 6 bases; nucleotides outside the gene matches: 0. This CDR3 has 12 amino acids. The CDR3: CASSLLAGEQYF. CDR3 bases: TGTGCCAGCAGCTTACTAGCGGGCGAGCAGTACTTC.

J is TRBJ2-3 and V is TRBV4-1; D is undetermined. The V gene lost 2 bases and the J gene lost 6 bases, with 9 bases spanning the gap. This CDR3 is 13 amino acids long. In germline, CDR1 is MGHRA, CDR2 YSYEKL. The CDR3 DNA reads TGCGCCAGCAGCCAAATGCTCCGGGATACGCAGTATTTT. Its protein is CASSQMLRDTQYF.

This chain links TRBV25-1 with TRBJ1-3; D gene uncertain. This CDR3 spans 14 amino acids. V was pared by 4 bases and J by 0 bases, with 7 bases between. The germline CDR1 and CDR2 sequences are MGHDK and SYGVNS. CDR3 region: CASSVGSSGNTIYF. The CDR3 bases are TGTGCCAGCAGTGTGGGGTCCTCTGGAAACACCATATATTTT.

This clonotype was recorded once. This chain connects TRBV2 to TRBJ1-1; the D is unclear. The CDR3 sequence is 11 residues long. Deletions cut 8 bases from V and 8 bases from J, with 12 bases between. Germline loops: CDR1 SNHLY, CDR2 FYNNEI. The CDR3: CASPVATEAFF. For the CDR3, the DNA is TGTGCCAGCCCTGTGGCTACCGAAGCTTTCTTT.

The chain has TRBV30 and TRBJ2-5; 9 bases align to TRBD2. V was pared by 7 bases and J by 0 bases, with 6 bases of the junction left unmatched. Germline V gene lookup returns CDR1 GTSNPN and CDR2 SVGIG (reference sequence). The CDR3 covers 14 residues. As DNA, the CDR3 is TGTGCCTCCCGCAGCGGGAGGTACCAAGAGACCCAGTACTTC. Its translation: CASRSGRYQETQYF.

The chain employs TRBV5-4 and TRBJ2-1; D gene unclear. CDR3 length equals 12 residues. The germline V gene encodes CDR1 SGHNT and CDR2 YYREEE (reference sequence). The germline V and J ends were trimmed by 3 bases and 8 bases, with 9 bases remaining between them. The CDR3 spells CASSSRPYEQFF. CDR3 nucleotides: TGTGCCAGCAGCTCTCGCCCGTATGAGCAGTTCTTC.

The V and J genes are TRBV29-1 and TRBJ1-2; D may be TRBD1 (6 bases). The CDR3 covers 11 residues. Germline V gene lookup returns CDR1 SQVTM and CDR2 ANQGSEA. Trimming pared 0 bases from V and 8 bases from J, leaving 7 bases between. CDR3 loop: CSVEETGGYTF. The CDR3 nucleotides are TGCAGCGTTGAAGAGACAGGAGGCTACACCTTC.

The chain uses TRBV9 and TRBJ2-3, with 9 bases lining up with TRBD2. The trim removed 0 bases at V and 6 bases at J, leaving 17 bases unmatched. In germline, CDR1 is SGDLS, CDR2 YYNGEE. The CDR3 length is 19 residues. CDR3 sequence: CASSVAKTSGSGRGDTQYF. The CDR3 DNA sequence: TGTGCCAGCAGCGTAGCTAAGACTAGCGGAAGCGGTCGGGGGGATACGCAGTATTTT. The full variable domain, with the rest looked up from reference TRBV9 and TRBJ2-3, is DSGVTQTPKHLITATGQRVTLRCSPRSGDLSVYWYQQSLDQGLQFLIQYYNGEERAKGNILERFSAQQFPDLHSELNLSSLELGDSALYFCASSVAKTSGSGRGDTQYFGPGTRLTVL.

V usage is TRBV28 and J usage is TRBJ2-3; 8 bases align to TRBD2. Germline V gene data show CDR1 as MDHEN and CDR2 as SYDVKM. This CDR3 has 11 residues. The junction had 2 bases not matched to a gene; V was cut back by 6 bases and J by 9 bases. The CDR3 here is CASSTSGTQYF. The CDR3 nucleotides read TGTGCCAGCAGCACTAGCGGAACGCAGTATTTT.

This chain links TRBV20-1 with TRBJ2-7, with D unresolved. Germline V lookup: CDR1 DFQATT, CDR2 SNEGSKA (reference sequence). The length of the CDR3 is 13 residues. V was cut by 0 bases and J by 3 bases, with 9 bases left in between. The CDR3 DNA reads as TGCAGTGCTAGAGATCCTGGGCGCTACGAGCAGTACTTC. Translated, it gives CSARDPGRYEQYF.

In DNA, the CDR3 is TGTGCCAGCAGCTTAGAGGGATCTGGGGCCAACGTCCTGACTTTC. Its protein is CASSLEGSGANVLTF. This chain links TRBV7-9 with TRBJ2-6; D gene uncertain. This CDR3 is 15 amino acids long. Germline values: CDR1 SEHNR, CDR2 FQNEAQ (reference sequence). Between the trimmed V and J ends, which lost 1 base and 1 base, there was a span of 5 bases.

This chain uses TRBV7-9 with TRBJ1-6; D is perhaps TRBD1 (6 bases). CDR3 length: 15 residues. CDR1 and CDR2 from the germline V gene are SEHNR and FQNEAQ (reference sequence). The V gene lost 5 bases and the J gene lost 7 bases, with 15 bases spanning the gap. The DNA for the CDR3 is TGTGCCAGCAGCCTGGGATTAGGGACAAATTCACCCCTCCACTTT. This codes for CASSLGLGTNSPLHF.

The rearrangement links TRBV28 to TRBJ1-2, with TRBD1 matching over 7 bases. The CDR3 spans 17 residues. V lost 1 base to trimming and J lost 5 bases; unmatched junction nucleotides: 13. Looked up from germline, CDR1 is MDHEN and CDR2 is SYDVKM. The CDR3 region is CASSLSFRKGALYGYTF. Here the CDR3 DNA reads TGTGCCAGCAGTTTATCTTTCAGGAAGGGGGCTTTATATGGCTACACCTTC.

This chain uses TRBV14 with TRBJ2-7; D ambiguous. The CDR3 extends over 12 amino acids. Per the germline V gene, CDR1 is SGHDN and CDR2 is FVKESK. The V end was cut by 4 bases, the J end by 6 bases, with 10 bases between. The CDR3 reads CASSPDKFEQYF. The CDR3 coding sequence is TGTGCCAGCAGCCCAGATAAATTCGAGCAGTACTTC. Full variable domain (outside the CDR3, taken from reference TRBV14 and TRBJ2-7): EAGVTQFPSHSVIEKGQTVTLRCDPISGHDNLYWYRRVMGKEIKFLLHFVKESKQDESGMPNNRFLAERTGGTYSTLKVQPAELEDSGVYFCASSPDKFEQYFGPGTRLTVT.